This passage covers 13 T cell receptor beta chains from one sample sequenced in a study of neoadjuvant anti-PD-1 for oral cavity cancer. Using immunoSEQ multiplex PCR, the repertoire was profiled, and TCRdb retains in-frame clones only, with some absent. The sample lists some 66,000 clones, about four fifths occurring once. Specimen: PBMCs, collected before nivolumab (anti-PD-1) treatment. These receptors all stem from a person aged 40 to 85 with oral cavity squamous cell carcinoma.

Written as DNA, the CDR3 is TGTGCCAGCAGTTTTCCAATGAACACTGAAGCTTTCTTT. Encoded protein: CASSFPMNTEAFF. The J gene is TRBJ1-1, the V gene TRBV28; unclear D gene. V was shortened by 3 bases and J by 0 bases, with 5 bases between the two germline ends. This CDR3 comprises 13 residues. Germline CDR1 MDHEN, CDR2 SYDVKM. The full variable domain, in which reference TRBV28 and TRBJ1-1 provide the parts outside the CDR3, is DVKVTQSSRYLVKRTGEKVFLECVQDMDHENMFWYRQDPGLGLRLIYFSYDVKMKEKGDIPEGYSVSREKKERFSLILESASTNQTSMYLCASSFPMNTEAFFGQGTRLTVV.

The chain carries TRBV29-1 and TRBJ1-2, with D perhaps TRBD1 (5 bases). Trimming pared 6 bases from V and 0 bases from J, leaving 8 bases between. Germline CDR1 reads SQVTM; CDR2 reads ANQGSEA. The length of the CDR3 is 12 residues. CDR3 coding DNA: TGCAGCGTAGACAGAGCTAACTATGGCTACACCTTC. Translation: CSVDRANYGYTF.

The V and J genes are TRBV10-1 and TRBJ2-1; 12 bases are a match to TRBD2. The CDR3 runs 15 residues. The germline V gene encodes CDR1 WNHNN and CDR2 SYGVQD (reference sequence). The trim removed 6 bases at V and 8 bases at J, leaving 8 bases unmatched. The CDR3: CASSPGLAGQDEQFF. The CDR3 bases are TGCGCCAGCAGCCCGGGACTAGCGGGCCAGGATGAGCAGTTCTTC.

The rearrangement uses TRBV11-2 and TRBJ2-1; 8 nucleotides align to TRBD1. Trimming removed 4 bases from V and 2 bases from J; junction bases left unmatched: 7. CDR1 and CDR2 (germline): SGHAT, FQNNGV. The CDR3 is 16 residues long. The CDR3, as DNA: TGTGCCAGCAGCTCTTGGACAGGGACCACCTACAATGAGCAGTTCTTC. This translates into CASSSWTGTTYNEQFF. Filled out from reference TRBV11-2 and TRBJ2-1, the complete variable domain reads EAGVAQSPRYKIIEKRQSVAFWCNPISGHATLYWYQQILGQGPKLLIQFQNNGVVDDSQLPKDRFSAERLKGVDSTLKIQPAKLEDSAVYLCASSSWTGTTYNEQFFGPGTRLTVL.

The sample holds one count of this clone. The J gene is TRBJ2-1, the V gene TRBV5-1; 9 bases fit TRBD2. Germline CDR1 SGHRS, CDR2 YFSETQ. The junction had 18 bases not matched to a gene; V was cut back by 5 bases and J by 9 bases. The CDR3 covers 17 residues. This CDR3 reads CASSFLAGRRSGGEQFF. In DNA, the CDR3 is TGCGCCAGCAGTTTTCTAGCGGGGCGCAGGTCCGGGGGTGAGCAGTTCTTC.

Turning to this clone: The junction and the germline gene differ at one end; a read error may be behind it. This chain links TRBV7-7 with TRBJ2-7; TRBD1 matches 7 bases. The CDR3 spans 13 residues. Per the germline V gene, CDR1 is SSHAT and CDR2 is FNYEAQ (reference sequence). The CDR3 bases are TGTGCTAGCAGCCCGGGACAGACCTACGAGCAGTACTTC. This sequence encodes CASSPGQTYEQYF.

The genes are TRBV18 and TRBJ2-2; D is perhaps TRBD1 (6 bases). V was clipped by 0 bases and J by 6 bases, with 23 bases between them. Germline-derived CDR1 and CDR2 are KGHSH and LQKENI. The CDR3 has 19 amino acids. This CDR3 is CASSPPGIVWGLRAGELFF. The CDR3 DNA reads TGTGCCAGCTCACCACCCGGCATTGTTTGGGGGCTACGGGCCGGGGAGCTGTTTTTT.

The gene calls are TRBV27 and TRBJ1-2; TRBD1 might be the D (5 bases). CDR1 and CDR2 from the germline V gene are MNHEY and SMNVEV (reference sequence). Trimming shortened V by 3 bases and J by 7 bases, and 21 bases separated the two germline ends. The CDR3 length is 16 residues. CDR3 loop: CASSLDQDTRLGGYTF. The CDR3 DNA sequence: TGTGCCAGCAGTTTGGACCAGGACACTCGGCTCGGTGGCTACACCTTC.

The chain couples TRBV4-1 to TRBJ2-2; no clear D. This CDR3 has 12 residues. Trimming removed 3 bases at V and 3 bases at J, with 2 bases between. In germline, CDR1 is MGHRA, CDR2 YSYEKL. The CDR3: CASSQYTGELFF. The DNA of the CDR3 is TGCGCCAGCAGCCAGTACACCGGGGAGCTGTTTTTT.

This chain connects TRBV7-3 to TRBJ2-2; TRBD2 matches 7 bases. The CDR3 spans 14 residues. Trimming at V came to 2 bases and at J to 5 bases, leaving 2 bases not matched to a gene. The germline V gene has CDR1 SGHTA and CDR2 FQGTGA. CDR3 nucleotides: TGTGCCAGCAGCTTACTAGCGGTGACCGGGGAGCTGTTTTTT. Residues: CASSLLAVTGELFF.

This chain links TRBV27 with TRBJ2-7; 7 bases agree with TRBD1. The trim removed 10 bases at V and 0 bases at J, leaving 6 bases unmatched. Germline V lookup: CDR1 MNHEY, CDR2 SMNVEV (reference sequence). This CDR3 contains 13 residues. CDR3 residues: CAKSRDSSYEQYF. CDR3 nucleotide sequence: TGTGCCAAGTCTCGGGACAGCTCCTACGAGCAGTACTTC.

V gene TRBV5-4 combines with J gene TRBJ2-1; 7 bases are a match to TRBD2. V dropped 10 bases and J dropped 0; count of bases not matched to a gene: 10. CDR3 length equals 15 residues. CDR1 and CDR2 (germline): SGHNT, YYREEE (reference sequence). CDR3 protein: CAVSPSGYSYNEQFF. The CDR3 coding sequence is TGTGCCGTCTCTCCTAGCGGTTACTCCTACAATGAGCAGTTCTTC.

This clone showed up just once. The rearrangement uses TRBV19 and TRBJ1-5; D is possibly TRBD1 (6 bases). CDR3 length: 14 residues. Trimming cost V 5 bases and J 7 bases, with 15 bases left between them. Germline assignment: CDR1 LNHDA and CDR2 SQIVND (reference sequence). The CDR3 protein is CASSPGGEGQPQHF. The CDR3 coding sequence is TGTGCCAGTAGTCCCGGGGGCGAGGGGCAGCCCCAGCATTTT.